Detailed here is one T cell receptor beta chain. The antigen is not known. This specimen belongs to a study of vaccination and CD4 T cells after COVID-19. CDR1 is SGHRS and CDR2 is YFSETQ in the germline V gene. V lost 0 bases to trimming and J lost 3 bases, with 21 bases between them. The length of the CDR3 is 18 residues. Sequenced with the Oncomine TCR Beta short-read assay was DNA taken from cultured CD4+ T cells. TCRdb redid the calling of the PCR reads with MiXCR, one entry per CDR3 protein. The sample lists over 11,000 distinct CDR3 sequences; roughly 30% were seen once. Treatment of the sample: roughly ten-day PBMC culture with coronavirus spike peptide pools or control peptides (ViraFEST assay).

The chain combines TRBV5-1 with TRBJ2-5; the D gene is possibly TRBD2 (6 bases). The sequencing here drew on CD4+ T cells from blood, cultured in vitro, taken after SARS-CoV-2 vaccination. The clonotype was recovered from a human donor who had recovered from COVID-19. The CDR3 bases are TGCGCCAGCAGCTTGGGCCCTAGCGCGACGAGCCTCAAAGAGACCCAGTACTTC. This codes for CASSLGPSATSLKETQYF.